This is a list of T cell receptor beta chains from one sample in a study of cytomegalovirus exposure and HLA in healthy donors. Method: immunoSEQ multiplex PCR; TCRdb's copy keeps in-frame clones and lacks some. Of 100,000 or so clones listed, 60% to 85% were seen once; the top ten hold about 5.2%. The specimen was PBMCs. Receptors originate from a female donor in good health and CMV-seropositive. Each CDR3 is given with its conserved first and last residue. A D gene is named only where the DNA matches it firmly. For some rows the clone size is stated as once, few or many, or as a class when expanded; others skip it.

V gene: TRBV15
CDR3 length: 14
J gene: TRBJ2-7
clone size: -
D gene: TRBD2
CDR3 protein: CATSLRAGGYEQYF
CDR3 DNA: TGTGCCACCAGCCTCCGGGCGGGAGGCTACGAGCAGTACTTC

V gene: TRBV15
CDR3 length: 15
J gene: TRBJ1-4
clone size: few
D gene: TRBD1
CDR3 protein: CATSAGDRINEKLFF
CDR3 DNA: TGTGCCACCAGCGCCGGGGACAGGATAAATGAAAAACTGTTTTTT

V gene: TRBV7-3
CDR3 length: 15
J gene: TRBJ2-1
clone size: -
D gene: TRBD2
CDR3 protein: CASSFSGRAYNEQFF
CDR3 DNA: TGTGCCAGCAGCTTTAGCGGGAGAGCCTACAATGAGCAGTTCTTC

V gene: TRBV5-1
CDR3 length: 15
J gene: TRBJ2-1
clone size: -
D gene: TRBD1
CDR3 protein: CASSGGQGSYNEQFF
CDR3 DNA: TGCGCCAGCAGCGGGGGACAGGGGTCCTACAATGAGCAGTTCTTC

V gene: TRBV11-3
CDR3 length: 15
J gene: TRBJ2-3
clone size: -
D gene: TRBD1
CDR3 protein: CASSLVGQGRYTQYF
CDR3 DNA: TGTGCCAGCAGCTTAGTGGGACAGGGTCGATATACGCAGTATTTT

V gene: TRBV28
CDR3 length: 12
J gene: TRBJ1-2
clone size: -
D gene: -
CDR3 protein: CASSLGQGGYTF
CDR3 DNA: TGTGCCAGCAGTTTAGGGCAAGGAGGCTACACCTTC

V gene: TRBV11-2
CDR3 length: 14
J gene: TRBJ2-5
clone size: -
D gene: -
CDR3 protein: CASSGQVLRETQYF
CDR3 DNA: TGTGCCAGCAGCGGGCAGGTCCTTAGAGAGACCCAGTACTTC

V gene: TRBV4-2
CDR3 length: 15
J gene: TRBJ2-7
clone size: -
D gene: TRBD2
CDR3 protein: CASSQGASGSYEQYF
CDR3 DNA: TGTGCCAGCAGCCAAGGCGCTAGCGGGAGCTACGAGCAGTACTTC

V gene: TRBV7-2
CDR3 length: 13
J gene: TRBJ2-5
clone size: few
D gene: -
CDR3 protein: CASSLERRETQYF
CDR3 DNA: TGTGCCAGCAGCTTAGAGAGGAGGGAGACCCAGTACTTC

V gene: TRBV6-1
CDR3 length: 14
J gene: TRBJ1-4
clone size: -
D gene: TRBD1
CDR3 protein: CASSTGGSVEKLFF
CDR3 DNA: TGTGCCAGCAGTACAGGGGGGTCCGTAGAAAAACTGTTTTTT

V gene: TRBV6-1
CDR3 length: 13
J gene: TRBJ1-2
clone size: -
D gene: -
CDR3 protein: CASSTYTNYGYTF
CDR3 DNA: TGTGCCAGCAGTACATATACTAACTATGGCTACACCTTC

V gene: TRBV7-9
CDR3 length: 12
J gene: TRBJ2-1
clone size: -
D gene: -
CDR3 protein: CASSSQDVRGFF
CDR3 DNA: TGTGCCAGCAGCTCCCAGGACGTACGGGGGTTCTTC

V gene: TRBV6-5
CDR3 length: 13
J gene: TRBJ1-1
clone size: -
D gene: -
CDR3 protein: CASRNPGNTEAFF
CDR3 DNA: TGTGCCAGCAGGAACCCGGGGAACACTGAAGCTTTCTTT

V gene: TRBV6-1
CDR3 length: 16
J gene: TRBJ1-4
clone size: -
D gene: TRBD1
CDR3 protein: CASSAAGTGVREKLFF
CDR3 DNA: TGTGCCAGCAGTGCGGCCGGGACAGGGGTGCGAGAAAAACTGTTTTTT

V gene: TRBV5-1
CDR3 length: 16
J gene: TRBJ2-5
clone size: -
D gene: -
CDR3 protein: CASSLAGAAIGETQYF
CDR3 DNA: TGCGCCAGCAGCTTGGCAGGGGCCGCTATCGGAGAGACCCAGTACTTC

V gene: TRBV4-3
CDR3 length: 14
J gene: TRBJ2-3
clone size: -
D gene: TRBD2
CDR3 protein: CASSPGRGSDTQYF
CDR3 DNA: TGCGCCAGCAGCCCGGGGCGGGGGTCGGATACGCAGTATTTT

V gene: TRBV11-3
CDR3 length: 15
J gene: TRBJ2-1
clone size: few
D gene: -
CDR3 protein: CASSLDGGSNNEQFF
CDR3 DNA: TGTGCCAGCAGCTTAGATGGCGGGTCGAACAATGAGCAGTTCTTC

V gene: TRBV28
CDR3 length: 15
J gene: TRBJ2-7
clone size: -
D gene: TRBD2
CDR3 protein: CASSLDPSSGGIQYF
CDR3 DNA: TGTGCCAGCAGTTTAGACCCCTCTAGCGGGGGGATCCAGTACTTC

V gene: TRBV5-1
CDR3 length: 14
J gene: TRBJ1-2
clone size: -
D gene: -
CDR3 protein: CASRPAGTNYGYTF
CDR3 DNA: TGCGCCAGCAGGCCGGCGGGGACTAACTATGGCTACACCTTC

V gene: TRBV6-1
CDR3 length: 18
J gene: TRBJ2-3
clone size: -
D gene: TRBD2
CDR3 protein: CASSEDRTSGRFGDTQYF
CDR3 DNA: TGTGCCAGCAGTGAAGATAGGACTAGCGGGAGGTTTGGGGATACGCAGTATTTT

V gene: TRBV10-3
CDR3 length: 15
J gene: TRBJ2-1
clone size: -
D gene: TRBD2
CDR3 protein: CAIRERLAGEAEQFF
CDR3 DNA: TGTGCCATCAGGGAGAGACTAGCGGGAGAAGCTGAGCAGTTCTTC

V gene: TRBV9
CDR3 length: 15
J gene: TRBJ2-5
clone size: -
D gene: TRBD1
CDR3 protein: CASSVAPGTGETQYF
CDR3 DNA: TGTGCCAGCAGCGTAGCTCCCGGGACAGGAGAGACCCAGTACTTC

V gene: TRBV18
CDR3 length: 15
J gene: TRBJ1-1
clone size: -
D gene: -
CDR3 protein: CASSLRATVNTEAFF
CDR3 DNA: TGTGCCAGCTCACTCAGGGCTACAGTGAACACTGAAGCTTTCTTT